Included here is one TCR beta chain sequence, with context. This table comes from immunoSEQ multiplex PCR, and its TCRdb copy is limited to in-frame clones, with some not included. The sample yields about 90,000 clones, over 70% seen once. The data were taken from a study of blood T cell repertoires in COVID-19. This TCR was recovered from a woman aged 80 or over with active or convalescent COVID-19. Sequences were obtained from peripheral blood.

The CDR3 DNA reads as TGTGCCAGCAGTCCCGCCGGGACAGGGTTTAACTATGGCTACACCTTC. It codes for CASSPAGTGFNYGYTF. This rearrangement joins TRBV28 to TRBJ1-2, with 9 bases matching TRBD1. The CDR3 is 16 residues long. Germline trimming cut 5 bases from V and 1 base from J; bases unmatched to any gene: 8. The germline CDR1 and CDR2 sequences are MDHEN and SYDVKM.